This T cell receptor (beta chain) was documented in a study of vaccination effects on CD4 cells after COVID-19. Across the whole study: The study sampled two convalescent patients 16 days and one week before vaccination.

Sequenced by immunoSEQ multiplex PCR; TCRdb stores in-frame clones only, minus some. The sample holds approximately 40,000 clones, 73% seen once. Antigen-specific CD4+ T cell clonotypes were called by their expansion after viral peptide-pool culture in ViraFEST. Upon completion of under eleven days in culture, CD4+ T cells were isolated. The person had a PCR-confirmed SARS-CoV-2 infection during March to December 2020. Each culture had half its medium swapped for IL-2 medium on days 3 and 7. Trimming shortened V by 5 bases and J by 7 bases, and 9 bases separated the two germline ends. In germline, CDR1 is SGHTA, CDR2 FQGNSA. The CDR3 has 13 amino acids. This clone was seen only a few times. Its antigen is not identified.

The input for sequencing was CD4+ T cells from PBMCs cultured with a peptide pool, taken before COVID-19 vaccination. This clonotype was sampled from a human donor who had a prior SARS-CoV-2 infection. The chain carries TRBV7-2 and TRBJ1-6; no clear D. The CDR3 coding sequence is TGTGCCAGCAGCCCTTGGGCCAATTCACCCCTCCACTTT. Protein: CASSPWANSPLHF.